A single sample is the source of the 14 T cell receptor beta chains below, sequenced in a study of cytotoxic CD8 clonotypes in ibrutinib-treated CLL. Generated by immunoSEQ multiplex PCR, the TCRdb table keeps only in-frame clones and is missing some. The table includes 50,000 to 75,000 clones, over 60% detected once. This specimen was PBMCs, taken after 12 months of ibrutinib treatment. These receptors were taken from a human donor with chronic lymphocytic leukemia.

This clone came up a few times. This rearrangement joins TRBV11-3 to TRBJ2-3; D unresolved. Trimming left V 2 bases short and J 2 bases short, with 2 bases between. This CDR3 comprises 12 residues. CDR1 SGHNT and CDR2 YENEEA come from the germline V gene. The CDR3 DNA reads TGTGCCAGCAGCTTACACACAGATACGCAGTATTTT. It is translated as CASSLHTDTQYF.

The chain is built from TRBV5-4 and TRBJ2-1, with 12 bases aligning to TRBD2. In germline, CDR1 is SGHNT, CDR2 YYREEE (reference sequence). V was clipped by 4 bases and J by 6 bases; unmatched bases: 5. The CDR3 contains 15 residues. This chain's CDR3 is CASSVRTSGINEQFF. CDR3 DNA sequence: TGTGCCAGCAGCGTGCGGACTAGCGGGATCAATGAGCAGTTCTTC.

This rearrangement joins TRBV27 to TRBJ2-3; D not resolved. V was cut by 5 bases and J by 1 base, with 13 bases left in between. This CDR3 contains 15 residues. The germline V gene encodes CDR1 MNHEY and CDR2 SMNVEV (reference sequence). CDR3 loop: CASSLRLIRTDTQYF. The CDR3 coding sequence is TGTGCCAGCAGTCTTCGACTGATCCGCACAGATACGCAGTATTTT.

This chain links TRBV28 with TRBJ2-1; maybe TRBD2 (6 bases). Germline V gene data show CDR1 as MDHEN and CDR2 as SYDVKM. Trimming took off 6 bases at V and 6 bases at J, with 21 bases between the two ends. The CDR3 runs to 16 residues. The CDR3 region has the DNA TGTGCCAGCAGGACGGTGGGCGGGACGACAATCAATGAGCAGTTCTTC. Protein: CASRTVGGTTINEQFF.

Only a few counts were recorded for this clone. This rearrangement joins TRBV6-5 to TRBJ2-7; a possible D gene is TRBD1 (5 bases). Trimming shortened V by 0 bases and J by 4 bases, and 13 bases separated the two germline ends. The CDR3 loop spans 15 amino acids. CDR1 is MNHEY, CDR2 SVGAGI, per germline. CDR3 in amino acids: CASSYSGATNYEQYF. The DNA of the CDR3 is TGTGCCAGCAGTTACTCAGGGGCGACGAATTACGAGCAGTACTTC.

The chain recombines TRBV4-2 with TRBJ2-5; D might be TRBD2 (6 bases). V was shortened by 4 bases and J by 0 bases, with 6 bases between the two germline ends. This CDR3 comprises 13 residues. CDR1 and CDR2 from the germline V gene are LGHNA and YNFKEQ. CDR3 bases: TGTGCCAGCAGCCGGGACTACCAAGAGACCCAGTACTTC. Its protein is CASSRDYQETQYF.

This clone was seen once. The CDR3 sequence is CASSPSVPGNIQYF. CDR3 in DNA: TGCGCCAGCAGCCCGAGTGTCCCAGGAAACATTCAGTACTTC. This chain connects TRBV5-1 to TRBJ2-4; no clear D gene. Germline V gene data show CDR1 as SGHRS and CDR2 as YFSETQ. With 4 bases removed from V and 6 bases from J, the gap between germline ends came to 14 bases. The CDR3 spans 14 residues.

This chain links TRBV30 with TRBJ1-3; D remains ambiguous. V was trimmed by 5 bases and J by 7 bases, leaving 15 bases between them. Germline loops: CDR1 GTSNPN, CDR2 SVGIG (reference sequence). The CDR3 covers 13 residues. The CDR3 DNA reads TGTGCCTGGGGCCGGACGTCTAGGAACACCATATATTTT. Its translation is CAWGRTSRNTIYF.

A few counts support this clone. This rearrangement joins TRBV5-4 to TRBJ2-1, with D perhaps matching TRBD2 (6 bases). Trimming removed 0 bases at V and 4 bases at J, with 8 bases between. The CDR3 spans 14 residues. Looked up from germline, CDR1 is SGHNT and CDR2 is YYREEE (reference sequence). In DNA, the CDR3 is TGTGCCAGCAGCTTGGTAGCGGAATACAATGAGCAGTTCTTC. Its translation is CASSLVAEYNEQFF.

V and J are TRBV30 and TRBJ2-7; D is possibly TRBD1 (6 bases). Germline values: CDR1 GTSNPN, CDR2 SVGIG (reference sequence). The CDR3 contains 13 residues. Trimming took off 1 base at V and 6 bases at J, with 13 bases between the two ends. CDR3 region: CAWSDGQPFEQYF. The CDR3 DNA follows: TGTGCCTGGAGTGACGGACAGCCATTCGAGCAGTACTTC.

This chain uses TRBV29-1 with TRBJ1-1, with 9 bases lining up with TRBD1. The CDR3 contains 17 residues. Germline V gene sequence: CDR1 SQVTM, CDR2 ANQGSEA. V gave up 6 bases and J gave up 6 bases; unmatched junction bases: 20. The CDR3 protein is CSVADRGRGHEVPEAFF. The CDR3 DNA reads TGCAGCGTGGCAGACAGGGGGAGAGGGCACGAGGTTCCTGAAGCTTTCTTT.

The chain combines TRBV7-6 with TRBJ1-1; 7 nucleotides align to TRBD1. The ends lost 4 bases at V and 5 bases at J; junction bases unmatched: 7. CDR3 length: 14 residues. Germline V gene lookup returns CDR1 SGHVS and CDR2 FNYEAQ. The chain's CDR3 is CASSSQGVGTEAFF. The DNA for the CDR3 is TGTGCCAGCAGCTCTCAGGGGGTGGGGACTGAAGCTTTCTTT.

V gene TRBV11-2 combines with J gene TRBJ2-7; D is ambiguous. The V gene's germline CDR1 is SGHAT and CDR2 FQNNGV. This CDR3 comprises 12 residues. Between the trimmed V and J ends, which lost 1 base and 4 bases, there was a span of 5 bases. CDR3 protein: CASSLGTYEQYF. CDR3 in DNA: TGTGCCAGCAGCTTAGGGACGTACGAGCAGTACTTC.

The CDR3 loop is CASSPGGGTDTQYF. CDR3 sequence (DNA): TGTGCCAGCAGCCCCGGAGGGGGAACAGATACGCAGTATTTT. V is TRBV11-1 and J is TRBJ2-3; D may correspond to TRBD1 or TRBD2 (6 bases each). V was clipped by 5 bases and J by 3 bases, with 12 bases between them. The CDR3 spans 14 residues. Germline CDR1 is SGHAT and CDR2 is FQDESV (reference sequence).